This record covers a single T cell receptor (beta chain). The data stem from a study of blood T cell repertoires in COVID-19. About the study: The United States, Italy and Spain were the sources of the acute and convalescent COVID-19 samples.

Assay: immunoSEQ multiplex PCR; the TCRdb copy retains only in-frame clones and omits some. The sample shows some 64,000 clones, roughly 82% of them seen only once. Sequenced sample: peripheral blood. The TCR sequence derives from a human donor in a cohort sampled during active COVID-19.

CDR3 in amino acids: CASSLRTDGYTF. CDR3 bases: TGTGCCAGCAGCCTGAGGACAGACGGCTACACCTTC. V gene TRBV7-9 combines with J gene TRBJ1-2, with TRBD1 as a possible D gene (6 bases). V lost 5 bases to trimming and J lost 8 bases, with 12 bases between them. Germline lookup yields CDR1 SEHNR and CDR2 FQNEAQ (reference sequence). This CDR3 contains 12 residues.